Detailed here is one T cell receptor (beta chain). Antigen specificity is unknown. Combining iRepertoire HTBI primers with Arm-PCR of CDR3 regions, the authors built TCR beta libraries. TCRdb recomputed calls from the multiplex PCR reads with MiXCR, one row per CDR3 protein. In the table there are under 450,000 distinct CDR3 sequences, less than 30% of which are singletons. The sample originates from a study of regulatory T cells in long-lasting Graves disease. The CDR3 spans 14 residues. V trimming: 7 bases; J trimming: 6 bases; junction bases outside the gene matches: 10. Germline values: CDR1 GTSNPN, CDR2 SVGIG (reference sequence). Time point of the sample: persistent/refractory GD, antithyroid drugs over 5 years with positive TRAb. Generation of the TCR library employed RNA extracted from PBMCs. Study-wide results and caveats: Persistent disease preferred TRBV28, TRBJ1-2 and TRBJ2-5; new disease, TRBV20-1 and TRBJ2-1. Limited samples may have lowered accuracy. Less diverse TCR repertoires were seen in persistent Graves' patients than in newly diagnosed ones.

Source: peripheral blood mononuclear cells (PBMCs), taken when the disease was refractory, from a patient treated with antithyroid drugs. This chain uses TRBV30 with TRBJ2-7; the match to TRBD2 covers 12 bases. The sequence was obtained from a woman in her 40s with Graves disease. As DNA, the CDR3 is TGTGCCTCCTCTCTGATACTAGCGGGAGGCGAGCAGTACTTC. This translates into CASSLILAGGEQYF. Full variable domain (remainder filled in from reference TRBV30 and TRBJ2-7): SQTIHQWPATLVQPVGSPLSLECTVEGTSNPNLYWYRQAAGRGLQLLFYSVGIGQISSEVPQNLSASRPQDRQFILSSKKLLLSDSGFYLCASSLILAGGEQYFGPGTRLTVT.